This T cell receptor beta chain is from a study of cytomegalovirus exposure and HLA in healthy donors. Study observations and caveats: Later, an analysis found that TCR clusters from the first cohort tended to co-occur in the 95 to 150 validation repertoires. According to reports, the classifier identified cytomegalovirus status with high specificity and sensitivity. The study recorded 150 to 200 TCR beta chains that were cytomegalovirus-associated.

The protocol was immunoSEQ multiplex PCR, while the TCRdb copy is restricted to in-frame clones and leaves out a portion. The profile shows about 140,000 clones, around 87% of them singletons. Notes on this clone: The antigen is not known.

The approximately 120-subject validation cohort, separate from the roughly 700-subject first cohort, included the donors. The sequence came from a man younger than 30 in good health and CMV-seropositive. Specimen: PBMCs.

The DNA of the CDR3 is TGTGCCTGGAGTATGAGTCTAGCGGGAGACCTGGAAAACATTCAGTACTTC. This sequence encodes CAWSMSLAGDLENIQYF. V and J are TRBV30 and TRBJ2-4; the match to TRBD2 covers 10 bases. Germline values: CDR1 GTSNPN, CDR2 SVGIG (reference sequence). V dropped 2 bases and J dropped 5; count of bases not matched to a gene: 12. The CDR3 is 17 amino acids.